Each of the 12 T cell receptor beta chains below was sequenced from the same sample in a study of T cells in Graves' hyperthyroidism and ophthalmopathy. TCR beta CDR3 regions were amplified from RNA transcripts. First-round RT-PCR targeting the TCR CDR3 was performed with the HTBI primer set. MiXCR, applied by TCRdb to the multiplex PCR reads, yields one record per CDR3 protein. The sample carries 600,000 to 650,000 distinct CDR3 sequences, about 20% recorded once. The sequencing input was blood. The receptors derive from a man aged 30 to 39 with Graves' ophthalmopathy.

This CDR3 is CASSLGGDRFQPQHF. The CDR3 DNA reads as TGTGCCAGCAGCTTGGGGGGGGACAGGTTTCAGCCCCAGCATTTT. V and J are TRBV7-9 and TRBJ1-5, with 8 bases matching TRBD1. Trimming took 3 bases from V and 6 from J; bases not matched to a gene: 7. The germline V gene encodes CDR1 SEHNR and CDR2 FQNEAQ (reference sequence). This CDR3 spans 15 amino acids.

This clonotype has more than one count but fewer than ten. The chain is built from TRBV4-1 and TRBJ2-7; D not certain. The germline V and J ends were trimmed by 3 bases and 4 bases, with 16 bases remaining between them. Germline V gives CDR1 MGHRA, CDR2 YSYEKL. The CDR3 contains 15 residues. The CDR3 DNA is TGCGCCAGCAGCCACGGTAGCCTCTCCCTTTACGAGCAGTACTTC. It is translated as CASSHGSLSLYEQYF.

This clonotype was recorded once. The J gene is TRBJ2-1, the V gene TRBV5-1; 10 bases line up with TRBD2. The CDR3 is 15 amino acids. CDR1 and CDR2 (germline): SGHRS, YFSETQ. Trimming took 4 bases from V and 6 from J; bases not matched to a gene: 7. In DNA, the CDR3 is TGCGCCAGCAGCCGAGCGGGAGGGTCACCCAATGAGCAGTTCTTC. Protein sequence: CASSRAGGSPNEQFF.

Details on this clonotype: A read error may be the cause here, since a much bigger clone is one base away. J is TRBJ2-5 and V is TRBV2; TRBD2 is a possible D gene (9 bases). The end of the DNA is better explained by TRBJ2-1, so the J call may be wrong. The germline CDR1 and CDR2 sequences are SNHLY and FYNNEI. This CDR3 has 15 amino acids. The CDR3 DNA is TGTGCCAGCGTCAGACAGGGGACTAGCACGGAGACCCAGTTCTTC. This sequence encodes CASVRQGTSTETQFF.

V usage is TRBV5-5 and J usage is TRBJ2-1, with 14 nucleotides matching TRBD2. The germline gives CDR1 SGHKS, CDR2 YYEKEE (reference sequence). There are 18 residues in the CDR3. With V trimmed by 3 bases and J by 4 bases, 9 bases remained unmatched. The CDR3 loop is CASSSTGTSGSLYNEQFF. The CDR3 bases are TGTGCCAGCAGCTCAACCGGGACTAGCGGGAGTCTATACAATGAGCAGTTCTTC.

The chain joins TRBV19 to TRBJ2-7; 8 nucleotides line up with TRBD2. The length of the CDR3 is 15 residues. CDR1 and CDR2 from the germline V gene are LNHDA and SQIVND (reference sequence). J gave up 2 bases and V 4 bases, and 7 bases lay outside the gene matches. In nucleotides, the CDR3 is TGTGCCAGTAGTACCCCCGGGGGGGAAGCCTACGAGCAGTACTTC. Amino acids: CASSTPGGEAYEQYF.

The CDR3 is CASSPGQGAVEQFF. In DNA form, the CDR3 reads TGTGCCAGCAGCCCTGGACAGGGGGCTGTTGAGCAGTTCTTC. The chain joins TRBV6-1 to TRBJ2-1, with 11 bases that match TRBD1. This CDR3 spans 14 amino acids. Germline V gene lookup returns CDR1 MNHNS and CDR2 SASEGT. J gave up 9 bases and V 6 bases, and 7 bases lay outside the gene matches.

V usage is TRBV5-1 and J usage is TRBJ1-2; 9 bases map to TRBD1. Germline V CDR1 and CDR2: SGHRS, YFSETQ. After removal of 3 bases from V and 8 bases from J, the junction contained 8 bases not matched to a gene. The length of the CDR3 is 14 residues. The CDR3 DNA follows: TGCGCCAGCAGCTCGGGACAGGGTTTGCCGGGCTACACCTTC. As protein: CASSSGQGLPGYTF.

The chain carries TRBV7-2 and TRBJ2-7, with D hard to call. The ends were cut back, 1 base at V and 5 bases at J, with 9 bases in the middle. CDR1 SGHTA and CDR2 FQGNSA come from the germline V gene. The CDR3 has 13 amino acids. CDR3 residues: CASSLGTYNEQYF. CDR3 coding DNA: TGTGCCAGCAGCTTAGGTACCTATAACGAGCAGTACTTC.

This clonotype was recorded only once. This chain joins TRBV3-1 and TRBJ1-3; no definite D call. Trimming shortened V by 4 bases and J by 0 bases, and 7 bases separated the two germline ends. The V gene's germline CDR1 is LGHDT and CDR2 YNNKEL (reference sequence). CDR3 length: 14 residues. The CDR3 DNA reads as TGTGCCAGCAGCCCGAGCCTCTCTGGAAACACCATATATTTT. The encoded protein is CASSPSLSGNTIYF. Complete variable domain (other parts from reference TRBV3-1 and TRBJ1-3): DTAVSQTPKYLVTQMGNDKSIKCEQNLGHDTMYWYKQDSKKFLKIMFSYNNKELIINETVPNRFSPKSPDKAHLNLHINSLELGDSAVYFCASSPSLSGNTIYFGEGSWLTVV.

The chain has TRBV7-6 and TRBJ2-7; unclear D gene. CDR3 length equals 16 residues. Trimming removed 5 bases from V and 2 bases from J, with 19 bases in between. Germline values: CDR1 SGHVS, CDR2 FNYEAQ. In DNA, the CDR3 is TGTGCCAGCAGCCCTGAGCAGGACGCAGTTCCCTACGAGCAGTACTTC. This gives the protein CASSPEQDAVPYEQYF.

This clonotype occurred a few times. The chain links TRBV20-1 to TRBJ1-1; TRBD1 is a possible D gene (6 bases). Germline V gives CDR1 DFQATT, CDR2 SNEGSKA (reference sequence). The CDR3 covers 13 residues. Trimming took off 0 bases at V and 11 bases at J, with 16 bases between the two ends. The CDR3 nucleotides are TGCAGTGCTAGAGATTCAGGACAGAGCCCTGCTTTCTTT. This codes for CSARDSGQSPAFF.